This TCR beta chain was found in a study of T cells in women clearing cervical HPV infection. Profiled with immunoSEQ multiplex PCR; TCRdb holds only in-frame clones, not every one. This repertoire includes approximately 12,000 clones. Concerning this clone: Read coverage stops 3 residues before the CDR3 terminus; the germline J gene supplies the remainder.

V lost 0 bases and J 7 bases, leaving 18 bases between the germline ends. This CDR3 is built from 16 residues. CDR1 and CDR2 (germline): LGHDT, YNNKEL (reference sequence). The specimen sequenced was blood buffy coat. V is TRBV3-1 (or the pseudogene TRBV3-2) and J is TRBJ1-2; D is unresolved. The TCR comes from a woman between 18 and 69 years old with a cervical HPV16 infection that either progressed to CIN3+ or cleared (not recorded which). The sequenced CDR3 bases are TGTGCCAGCAGCCAAGAGGGTTTAGGTGGCCGGGGTGGC. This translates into CASSQEGLGGRGG. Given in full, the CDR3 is CASSQEGLGGRGGYTF.